The rows below give T cell receptor beta chains drawn from one sample of a study of T-cell memory formation after mild COVID-19. Using its own MiXCR run on the 5' RACE reads, TCRdb lists one record per CDR3 protein. The sample has about 110,000 distinct CDR3 sequences, over 20% seen once; the top ten hold about 38%. The sequenced sample was PBMCs or a T cell subset sorted from them (not recorded which). These receptors were collected from a man between 18 and 35 years old who had mild COVID-19 (a few samples of this study predate the infection). Cell type and time point are not known. CDR3s include the opening cysteine and the closing phenylalanine or tryptophan. The order of the fields is CDR3 protein, CDR3 DNA, V gene, D gene, J gene, clone size. D genes are given only for firm matches. Only part of the rows carry a size: once, few, many, or a class if the clone is expanded.

CDR3 protein: CASSQGTGNTEAFF
CDR3 DNA: TGTGCCAGCAGCCAAGGGACAGGGAACACTGAAGCTTTCTTT
V gene: TRBV3-1
D gene: TRBD1
J gene: TRBJ1-1
clone size: -

CDR3 protein: CASSYWDGVEAFF
CDR3 DNA: TGTGCCAGCAGTTACTGGGACGGAGTTGAAGCTTTCTTT
V gene: TRBV6-5
D gene: -
J gene: TRBJ1-1
clone size: -

CDR3 protein: CASSLLLGFGYTF
CDR3 DNA: TGTGCCAGCAGCTTACTATTAGGGTTCGGCTACACCTTC
V gene: TRBV7-9
D gene: -
J gene: TRBJ1-2
clone size: few

CDR3 protein: CAISQPGEQFF
CDR3 DNA: TGTGCCATCAGCCAACCGGGGGAGCAGTTCTTC
V gene: TRBV10-3
D gene: -
J gene: TRBJ2-1
clone size: -

CDR3 protein: CASSSPWQGLAKNIQYF
CDR3 DNA: TGTGCCAGCAGCTCGCCTTGGCAGGGACTAGCCAAAAACATTCAGTACTTC
V gene: TRBV11-2
D gene: -
J gene: TRBJ2-4
clone size: few

CDR3 protein: CSAPDGYSPLHF
CDR3 DNA: TGCAGTGCCCCGGACGGTTACTCACCCCTCCACTTT
V gene: TRBV20-1
D gene: -
J gene: TRBJ1-6
clone size: -

CDR3 protein: CATSDTQAGDSTDTQYF
CDR3 DNA: TGTGCCACCAGTGATACCCAAGCGGGGGACAGCACAGATACGCAGTATTTT
V gene: TRBV24-1
D gene: TRBD2
J gene: TRBJ2-3
clone size: once

CDR3 protein: CASSDIAVELNEQFF
CDR3 DNA: TGTGCCAGCAGTGACATAGCGGTCGAGTTGAATGAGCAGTTCTTC
V gene: TRBV2
D gene: -
J gene: TRBJ2-1
clone size: many

CDR3 protein: CASSFGSSSYNEQFF
CDR3 DNA: TGTGCCAGCAGTTTTGGGTCTAGCTCCTACAATGAGCAGTTCTTC
V gene: TRBV12-3/TRBV12-4
D gene: -
J gene: TRBJ2-1
clone size: few

CDR3 protein: CASSGGANTGELFF
CDR3 DNA: TGCGCCAGCAGCGGAGGAGCGAACACCGGGGAGCTGTTTTTT
V gene: TRBV4-3
D gene: -
J gene: TRBJ2-2
clone size: few

CDR3 protein: CASSTRLAGPPGTQYF
CDR3 DNA: TGTGCCAGCAGTACTCGACTAGCGGGGCCCCCCGGTACGCAGTATTTT
V gene: TRBV6-2/TRBV6-3
D gene: TRBD2
J gene: TRBJ2-3
clone size: few

CDR3 protein: CAISESSYEGGYTF
CDR3 DNA: TGTGCCATCAGTGAGTCGTCATACGAAGGGGGCTACACCTTC
V gene: TRBV10-3
D gene: -
J gene: TRBJ1-2
clone size: -

CDR3 protein: CASSHSGRREQFF
CDR3 DNA: TGTGCCAGCAGTCACTCAGGGCGGAGGGAGCAGTTCTTC
V gene: TRBV6-4
D gene: -
J gene: TRBJ2-1
clone size: -

CDR3 protein: CSVELTGELFF
CDR3 DNA: TGCAGCGTTGAACTCACCGGGGAGCTGTTTTTT
V gene: TRBV29-1
D gene: -
J gene: TRBJ2-2
clone size: -

CDR3 protein: CASSQPTGETEAFF
CDR3 DNA: TGCGCCAGCAGCCAACCCACCGGGGAAACTGAAGCTTTCTTT
V gene: TRBV4-1
D gene: -
J gene: TRBJ1-1
clone size: -

CDR3 protein: CASGDPNQPQHF
CDR3 DNA: TGTGCCAGCGGCGATCCCAATCAGCCCCAGCATTTT
V gene: TRBV2
D gene: -
J gene: TRBJ1-5
clone size: -

CDR3 protein: CASSYGTGTYEQYF
CDR3 DNA: TGTGCCAGCAGTTACGGGACAGGGACGTACGAGCAGTACTTC
V gene: TRBV27
D gene: TRBD1
J gene: TRBJ2-7
clone size: few

CDR3 protein: CASSFFVDSLNTEAFF
CDR3 DNA: TGTGCCAGCAGCTTTTTCGTAGACAGCCTGAACACTGAAGCTTTCTTT
V gene: TRBV7-9
D gene: -
J gene: TRBJ1-1
clone size: -

CDR3 protein: CASSSGSLRTEAFF
CDR3 DNA: TGTGCCAGCAGCTCAGGGTCTTTGAGAACTGAAGCTTTCTTT
V gene: TRBV7-6
D gene: -
J gene: TRBJ1-1
clone size: once

CDR3 protein: CASTRFAGELFF
CDR3 DNA: TGTGCCAGCACCAGGTTCGCCGGGGAGCTGTTTTTT
V gene: TRBV7-9
D gene: -
J gene: TRBJ2-2
clone size: few

CDR3 protein: CASGLPPSERGVQETQYF
CDR3 DNA: TGTGCTAGTGGTTTGCCCCCTTCGGAGCGGGGGGTACAAGAGACCCAGTACTTC
V gene: TRBV12-5
D gene: TRBD2
J gene: TRBJ2-5
clone size: few

CDR3 protein: CASSGPGLWLSRTDTQYF
CDR3 DNA: TGTGCCAGCAGCGGGCCGGGACTCTGGCTAAGTCGCACAGATACGCAGTATTTT
V gene: TRBV9
D gene: -
J gene: TRBJ2-3
clone size: -

CDR3 protein: CASSQESPQDEQFF
CDR3 DNA: TGCGCCAGCAGCCAAGAGTCCCCCCAGGATGAGCAGTTCTTC
V gene: TRBV4-1
D gene: -
J gene: TRBJ2-1
clone size: -

CDR3 protein: CASSGRVGEDGYTF
CDR3 DNA: TGTGCCAGCAGCGGCCGGGTGGGGGAGGATGGCTACACCTTC
V gene: TRBV7-9
D gene: -
J gene: TRBJ1-2
clone size: few